The 16 T cell receptor beta chains in this list originate from one sample, sequenced in a study of blood T cell repertoires in COVID-19. The data were produced by immunoSEQ multiplex PCR, yet TCRdb's version contains in-frame clones alone and is incomplete. Here the sample spans over 14,000 clones, approximately 88% being singletons. Sequenced material: peripheral blood. The receptors were gathered from a human donor in a cohort sampled during active COVID-19.

This clone appeared once. The chain carries TRBV28 and TRBJ2-1; 10 bases line up with TRBD2. Germline V gene data show CDR1 as MDHEN and CDR2 as SYDVKM. CDR3 length: 16 residues. J gave up 6 bases and V 5 bases, and 10 bases lay outside the gene matches. CDR3 nucleotide sequence: TGTGCCAGCAGTGGGGGCAAAGCGGGAGGGTTCAATGAGCAGTTCTTC. Its protein product is CASSGGKAGGFNEQFF.

The genes are TRBV7-8 and TRBJ2-3, with 12 bases matching TRBD2. The CDR3 is made up of 15 amino acids. The ends lost 3 bases at V and 5 bases at J; junction bases unmatched: 3. CDR1 SGHVS and CDR2 FQNEAQ come from the germline V gene. The CDR3 spells CASSLLAGGRDTQYF. As DNA, the CDR3 is TGTGCCAGCAGCTTGCTAGCGGGAGGGCGAGATACGCAGTATTTT.

The chain carries TRBV25-1 and TRBJ2-3, with TRBD2 matching 7 bases. Losses at the gene ends were 3 bases for V and 2 bases for J; bases not matched to a gene: 5. The germline gives CDR1 MGHDK, CDR2 SYGVNS. The CDR3 runs 15 residues. Here the CDR3 reads CASSDLSGTTDTQYF. The CDR3, as DNA: TGTGCCAGCAGTGATCTGAGCGGGACCACAGATACGCAGTATTTT.

This clone is judged medium-sized. This chain joins TRBV27 and TRBJ1-2, with TRBD1 as a possible D gene (6 bases). The CDR3 length is 13 residues. Germline V CDR1 and CDR2: MNHEY, SMNVEV (reference sequence). The germline V and J ends were trimmed by 2 bases and 6 bases, with 10 bases remaining between them. The CDR3 nucleotides are TGTGCCAGCAGTTTAGCGGCAGGGGATGGCTACACCTTC. Translated: CASSLAAGDGYTF.

This clone appeared a few times. This chain connects TRBV13 to TRBJ1-5; possible D gene TRBD1, 5 bases. The CDR3 has 19 amino acids. Germline CDR1 is PRHDT and CDR2 is FYEKMQ (reference sequence). The ends were cut back, 5 bases at V and 2 bases at J, with 25 bases in the middle. The CDR3 sequence is CASSHPRTKDKFGNQPQHF. CDR3 sequence (DNA): TGTGCCAGCAGCCATCCCCGGACAAAGGATAAGTTCGGCAATCAGCCCCAGCATTTT.

There are a few counts of this clone. The V and J genes are TRBV28 and TRBJ2-7; D perhaps matches TRBD2 (6 bases). The CDR3 extends over 15 amino acids. Trimming cost V 3 bases and J 3 bases, with 15 bases left between them. Germline lookup yields CDR1 MDHEN and CDR2 SYDVKM. CDR3 region: CASSLRLVPFYEQYF. In nucleotides, the CDR3 is TGTGCCAGCAGTTTGAGACTAGTGCCCTTCTACGAGCAGTACTTC.

The genes are TRBV4-1 and TRBJ2-1; 8 bases match TRBD1. With 7 bases clipped from V and 0 bases from J, the junction kept 17 bases outside the gene matches. CDR3 length equals 19 residues. CDR1 is MGHRA, CDR2 YSYEKL, per germline. This CDR3 is CASTAVGRGPGSSYNEQFF. CDR3 coding DNA: TGCGCCAGCACCGCCGTGGGCAGGGGGCCGGGGAGCTCCTACAATGAGCAGTTCTTC.

CDR3 in amino acids: CASSLGIGTGTEKLFF. The CDR3 bases are TGTGCCAGCAGCTTGGGCATAGGGACAGGGACTGAAAAACTGTTTTTT. The chain is built from TRBV11-2 and TRBJ1-4, with TRBD1 matching over 9 bases. The CDR3 spans 16 residues. V shed 3 bases, J shed 7 bases, and the junction held 9 bases outside the gene matches. Germline V gene sequence: CDR1 SGHAT, CDR2 FQNNGV.

The V and J genes are TRBV7-2 and TRBJ1-5; D is unclear. With 1 base removed from V and 2 bases from J, the gap between germline ends came to 18 bases. The CDR3 covers 18 residues. Looked up from germline, CDR1 is SGHTA and CDR2 is FQGNSA. The CDR3 region is CASSLGGGRVGRNQPQHF. DNA for the CDR3: TGTGCCAGCAGCTTAGGAGGAGGGAGGGTAGGGCGCAATCAGCCCCAGCATTTT.

This sequence joins TRBV28 and TRBJ1-5, with TRBD1 matching 8 bases. V gave up 4 bases and J gave up 2 bases; unmatched junction bases: 4. Germline-derived CDR1 and CDR2 are MDHEN and SYDVKM. The CDR3 totals 15 residues. The CDR3 here is CASSSLQGGNQPQHF. CDR3 DNA: TGTGCCAGCAGTTCATTACAGGGGGGCAATCAGCCCCAGCATTTT.

The rearrangement uses TRBV7-2 and TRBJ2-7; possibly TRBD1 for D (5 bases). Trimming pared 4 bases from V and 6 bases from J, leaving 16 bases between. Germline V gene sequence: CDR1 SGHTA, CDR2 FQGNSA. This CDR3 is 14 amino acids long. Written as DNA, the CDR3 is TGTGCCAGCAGCTCCCCGGACACTCCTGGCGAGCAGTACTTC. Amino acid sequence: CASSSPDTPGEQYF.

The chain links TRBV5-1 to TRBJ2-7, with 9 bases lining up with TRBD2. After removal of 4 bases from V and 7 bases from J, the junction contained 6 bases not matched to a gene. The CDR3 loop spans 13 amino acids. Germline CDR1 SGHRS, CDR2 YFSETQ. CDR3: CASSPPRGGEQYF. CDR3 nucleotides: TGCGCCAGCAGCCCCCCGCGGGGGGGTGAGCAGTACTTC.

The chain has TRBV2 and TRBJ2-5; 8 bases agree with TRBD1. The V and J ends lost 3 bases and 2 bases, in that order; junction bases with no gene match: 2. Looked up from germline, CDR1 is SNHLY and CDR2 is FYNNEI. The CDR3 consists of 14 residues. The CDR3: CASSDRGLQETQYF. The CDR3 DNA reads TGTGCCAGCAGTGACAGGGGGCTACAAGAGACCCAGTACTTC.

The rearrangement uses TRBV27 and TRBJ2-7; possible D gene TRBD1, 5 bases. V was cut by 4 bases and J by 3 bases, with 13 bases left in between. This CDR3 is built from 14 residues. The germline gives CDR1 MNHEY, CDR2 SMNVEV (reference sequence). The CDR3 sequence is CASSSDSSFYEQYF. CDR3 DNA sequence: TGTGCCAGCAGTTCCGACAGTTCATTCTACGAGCAGTACTTC.

J is TRBJ1-5 and V is TRBV2; 7 nucleotides agree with TRBD1. V lost 6 bases, J lost 5 bases, and 4 bases stayed unmatched. The germline V gene encodes CDR1 SNHLY and CDR2 FYNNEI. This CDR3 region has 13 residues. This chain's CDR3 is CASRTTGDQPQHF. The CDR3 nucleotides are TGTGCCAGCAGGACTACAGGGGATCAGCCCCAGCATTTT.

The gene calls are TRBV6-6 and TRBJ2-7, with 10 bases matching TRBD2. Germline CDR1 and CDR2: MNHNY and SVGAGI (reference sequence). The CDR3 is 16 residues long. V lost 6 bases to trimming and J lost 2 bases; unmatched junction nucleotides: 10. Written as DNA, the CDR3 is TGTGCCAGCAGGCAAAGGACTAGCGGTATCACCTACGAGCAGTACTTC. Translated, it gives CASRQRTSGITYEQYF.